Shown below are 25 T cell receptor beta chains from a single sample sequenced in a study of a mutant IDH1 vaccine in newly diagnosed glioma. These receptors lack a known antigen. TCRdb's copy holds only in-frame clones and misses some; the assay was immunoSEQ multiplex PCR. This sample has roughly 51,000 clones, with 70% to 85% found just once. Stated time point: week 5, during vaccination. Topical imiquimod was applied with each vaccine dose, which held 300 ug of mutant IDH1 20-mer peptide. This specimen consisted of PBMCs, obtained from a glioma patient whose treatment included an IDH1 peptide vaccine. The receptor source for this set is a woman aged 18 to 35 with glioma. Some clones in this sample may be carry-over from other donors' samples.

The V and J genes are TRBV5-5 and TRBJ2-2, with 11 positions matching TRBD2. The trim removed 2 bases at V and 4 bases at J, leaving 4 bases unmatched. The CDR3 is 16 amino acids. CDR1 SGHKS and CDR2 YYEKEE come from the germline V gene (reference sequence). CDR3 coding DNA: TGTGCCAGCAGCTTTAGCGGGGGGGCCGGCACCGGGGAGCTGTTTTTT. It is translated as CASSFSGGAGTGELFF.

The chain has TRBV7-8 and TRBJ2-7, with 10 bases aligning to TRBD2. The CDR3 length is 15 residues. J lost 3 bases, V lost 3 bases, and 5 bases had no gene match. Germline assignment: CDR1 SGHVS and CDR2 FQNEAQ. The CDR3 DNA is TGTGCCAGCAGCTTCGGACTAGCGGCGAACTACGAGCAGTACTTC. It specifies CASSFGLAANYEQYF.

V is TRBV7-9 and J is TRBJ2-7; D is perhaps TRBD1 or TRBD2 (5 bases each). The CDR3 runs to 16 residues. CDR1 and CDR2 (germline): SEHNR, FQNEAQ (reference sequence). V lost 5 bases, J lost 0 bases, and 17 bases lay in between. CDR3 bases: TGTGCCAGCAGCCCGACCGGGACGGCGAGCTCCTACGAGCAGTACTTC. Translation: CASSPTGTASSYEQYF.

V and J are TRBV6-5 and TRBJ2-1, with D possibly TRBD1 on 6 matching bases. Between the trimmed V and J ends, which lost 6 bases and 5 bases, there was a span of 14 bases. This CDR3 region has 14 residues. The germline V gene encodes CDR1 MNHEY and CDR2 SVGAGI. In DNA form, the CDR3 reads TGTGCCAGCAGCACGCGTACAGGGAACAATGAGCAGTTCTTC. Residues: CASSTRTGNNEQFF.

This clone was seen a handful of times. The chain uses TRBV10-3 and TRBJ1-1; unclear D gene. This CDR3 has 11 amino acids. The germline V gene encodes CDR1 ENHRY and CDR2 SYGVKD. The V end was cut by 5 bases, the J end by 7 bases, with 8 bases between. The chain's CDR3 is CAISYSDEAFF. For the CDR3, the DNA is TGTGCCATCAGTTATAGCGATGAAGCTTTCTTT.

This chain links TRBV9 with TRBJ1-1; tentative D call: TRBD1 (5 bases). Trimming took off 4 bases at V and 0 bases at J, with 13 bases between the two ends. The CDR3 runs to 15 residues. The germline CDR1 and CDR2 sequences are SGDLS and YYNGEE. The CDR3 bases are TGTGCCAGCAGCTCGGGGACGGAACTGAACACTGAAGCTTTCTTT. Its protein product is CASSSGTELNTEAFF. Drawing the rest from reference TRBV9 and TRBJ1-1, the complete variable domain is DSGVTQTPKHLITATGQRVTLRCSPRSGDLSVYWYQQSLDQGLQFLIQYYNGEERAKGNILERFSAQQFPDLHSELNLSSLELGDSALYFCASSSGTELNTEAFFGQGTRLTVV.

The gene calls are TRBV7-2 and TRBJ2-5; TRBD2 matches at 7 bases. Germline loops: CDR1 SGHTA, CDR2 FQGNSA. This CDR3 has 14 amino acids. Losses at the gene ends were 7 bases for V and 0 bases for J; bases not matched to a gene: 5. CDR3 sequence (DNA): TGTGCCAGCACCCTCCGGGGGGACCAAGAGACCCAGTACTTC. Its translation: CASTLRGDQETQYF.

This clone was observed a handful of times. This chain uses TRBV30 with TRBJ1-1, with D perhaps TRBD1 (5 bases). Trimming cost V 5 bases and J 5 bases, with 12 bases left between them. CDR1 is GTSNPN and CDR2 is SVGIG in the germline V gene (reference sequence). The CDR3 length is 12 residues. CDR3 loop: CAWRPQVTEAFF. In nucleotides, the CDR3 is TGTGCCTGGCGTCCACAGGTGACTGAAGCTTTCTTT.

The genes are TRBV29-1 and TRBJ1-2, with D unresolved. V was shortened by 7 bases and J by 8 bases, with 20 bases between the two germline ends. Germline V gene sequence: CDR1 SQVTM, CDR2 ANQGSEA. The CDR3 loop spans 13 amino acids. The CDR3 DNA sequence: TGCAGCGCTGCCACCGTCTCTCTCGGGGGCTACACCTTC. This codes for CSAATVSLGGYTF.

The chain joins TRBV5-1 to TRBJ1-1; 8 nucleotides match TRBD1. V shed 4 bases and J 3 bases; nucleotides not matched to a gene: 8. The length of the CDR3 is 15 residues. CDR1 and CDR2 (germline): SGHRS, YFSETQ. The CDR3 nucleotides read TGCGCCAGCAGCCCTATTACACAGGGGGACACTGAAGCTTTCTTT. It codes for CASSPITQGDTEAFF.

The chain is built from TRBV15 and TRBJ1-1; D uncertain. The CDR3 has 13 amino acids. The V and J ends lost 3 bases and 1 base respectively, with 6 bases between them. Germline assignment: CDR1 LNHNV and CDR2 YYDKDF (reference sequence). CDR3 DNA: TGTGCCACCAGCAGGTCGGGGAACACTGAAGCTTTCTTT. Encoded protein: CATSRSGNTEAFF.

The rearrangement uses TRBV10-3 and TRBJ2-1; TRBD1 is a possible D gene (6 bases). The V and J ends lost 5 bases and 7 bases respectively, with 9 bases between them. Germline CDR1 reads ENHRY; CDR2 reads SYGVKD. This CDR3 comprises 12 residues. The CDR3 bases are TGTGCCATCAGTTCAGGGGAAAATGAGCAGTTCTTC. This translates into CAISSGENEQFF.

This CDR3 is CASSPGAWGYEQYF. The CDR3 coding sequence is TGTGCCAGCAGCCCCGGGGCTTGGGGCTACGAGCAGTACTTC. The chain joins TRBV7-2 to TRBJ2-7; the D call may be TRBD1 or TRBD2 (5 bases each). The V gene's germline CDR1 is SGHTA and CDR2 FQGNSA. The CDR3 sequence is 14 residues long. Trimming left V 5 bases short and J 3 bases short, with 14 bases between.

This clone was picked up one time. The V call is TRBV14, the J call TRBJ1-6, with D tentatively TRBD1 (5 bases). Trimming removed 2 bases at V and 6 bases at J, with 11 bases between. The CDR3 has 15 residues. CDR1 and CDR2 (germline): SGHDN, FVKESK. The CDR3 DNA reads TGTGCCAGCAGCCAAATAACAGGCGCTAATTCACCCCTCCACTTT. Its protein is CASSQITGANSPLHF.

The V and J genes are TRBV5-6 and TRBJ2-3, with 7 bases aligning to TRBD1. The germline gives CDR1 SGHDT, CDR2 YYEEEE. The CDR3 runs to 14 residues. The J segment lost 4 bases and the V segment lost 2 bases, leaving 4 bases of the junction unmatched. CDR3 protein: CASSFKGGADTQYF. CDR3 nucleotides: TGTGCCAGCAGCTTTAAAGGGGGCGCAGATACGCAGTATTTT.

The chain employs TRBV29-1 and TRBJ1-1; D gene ambiguous. This CDR3 comprises 13 residues. Germline CDR1 SQVTM, CDR2 ANQGSEA. Trimming stripped 7 bases from V and 5 bases from J, with 17 bases between. CDR3 DNA: TGCAGCGCCGAAGGTCCTTTTGGGACTGAAGCTTTCTTT. Translating it yields CSAEGPFGTEAFF.

CDR3 protein: CATSRADRVEDEQFF. CDR3 in DNA: TGTGCCACCAGCAGAGCGGACAGGGTTGAGGATGAGCAGTTCTTC. The chain couples TRBV15 to TRBJ2-1, with 8 bases lining up with TRBD1. Germline V gene sequence: CDR1 LNHNV, CDR2 YYDKDF (reference sequence). Losses at the gene ends were 1 base for V and 8 bases for J; bases not matched to a gene: 7. The CDR3 is 15 residues long.

V and J are TRBV2 and TRBJ1-1; unclear D gene. V was trimmed by 7 bases and J by 2 bases, leaving 8 bases between them. Germline values: CDR1 SNHLY, CDR2 FYNNEI. This CDR3 has 12 residues. The CDR3 loop is CASIGLNTEAFF. CDR3 sequence (DNA): TGTGCCAGCATAGGGTTAAACACTGAAGCTTTCTTT.

This clone was recorded only once. J is TRBJ2-1 and V is TRBV6-5; 9 bases line up with TRBD1. Per germline, CDR1 MNHEY and CDR2 SVGAGI. The CDR3 is 13 residues long. J was trimmed by 6 bases and V by 4 bases; bases with no gene match: 1. CDR3 region: CASSWTGANEQFF. CDR3 bases: TGTGCCAGCAGTTGGACAGGGGCCAATGAGCAGTTCTTC.

CDR3 amino acids: CASSQDFGAGQGWSGETQYF. The CDR3 DNA sequence: TGCGCCAGCAGCCAAGATTTTGGGGCGGGACAGGGGTGGAGTGGAGAGACCCAGTACTTC. The chain carries TRBV4-3 and TRBJ2-5; 10 positions agree with TRBD1. V trimming: 0 bases; J trimming: 4 bases; junction bases outside the gene matches: 17. Germline CDR1 is LGHNA and CDR2 is YSLEER. The CDR3 sequence is 20 residues long.

The chain has TRBV5-1 and TRBJ1-1, with D possibly being TRBD1 (6 bases). The CDR3 contains 14 residues. The germline V and J ends were trimmed by 3 bases and 1 base, with 10 bases remaining between them. Germline-derived CDR1 and CDR2 are SGHRS and YFSETQ. The CDR3: CASSWTDRNTEAFF. The CDR3 nucleotides are TGCGCCAGCAGCTGGACGGACAGGAACACTGAAGCTTTCTTT.

This clone appeared a few times. The genes are TRBV5-1 and TRBJ2-1, with a tentative D call TRBD2 (6 bases). Germline V gene data show CDR1 as SGHRS and CDR2 as YFSETQ. CDR3 length: 14 residues. V was cut by 3 bases and J by 6 bases, with 13 bases left in between. CDR3: CASSWQGLRNEQFF. DNA of the CDR3: TGCGCCAGCAGCTGGCAGGGACTCCGCAATGAGCAGTTCTTC.

This clone was picked up one time. The chain is built from TRBV9 and TRBJ2-3, with 12 bases fitting TRBD2. V dropped 4 bases and J dropped 4; count of bases not matched to a gene: 16. This CDR3 region has 19 residues. Germline assignment: CDR1 SGDLS and CDR2 YYNGEE. In DNA form, the CDR3 reads TGTGCCAGCAGCCCCCGCGGGTGGCTAGCGGGAGGGCCCGCAGATACGCAGTATTTT. Translated: CASSPRGWLAGGPADTQYF.

The chain uses TRBV4-3 and TRBJ1-2; TRBD1 might be the D (5 bases). V dropped 1 base and J dropped 8 bases, with 20 bases sitting between them. The germline CDR1 and CDR2 sequences are LGHNA and YSLEER. CDR3 length: 16 residues. The CDR3, as DNA: TGCGCCAGCAGCCAAGCGATCGACAGCTCCTATGTGGGCTACACCTTC. It yields the protein CASSQAIDSSYVGYTF.

The chain combines TRBV2 with TRBJ1-2, with D possibly being TRBD1 (5 bases). Germline V CDR1 and CDR2: SNHLY, FYNNEI. V was trimmed by 3 bases and J by 7 bases, leaving 12 bases between them. The CDR3 covers 13 residues. The CDR3 sequence: CASSDRARGGYTF. The CDR3 coding sequence is TGTGCCAGCAGTGACAGGGCTCGAGGTGGCTACACCTTC.